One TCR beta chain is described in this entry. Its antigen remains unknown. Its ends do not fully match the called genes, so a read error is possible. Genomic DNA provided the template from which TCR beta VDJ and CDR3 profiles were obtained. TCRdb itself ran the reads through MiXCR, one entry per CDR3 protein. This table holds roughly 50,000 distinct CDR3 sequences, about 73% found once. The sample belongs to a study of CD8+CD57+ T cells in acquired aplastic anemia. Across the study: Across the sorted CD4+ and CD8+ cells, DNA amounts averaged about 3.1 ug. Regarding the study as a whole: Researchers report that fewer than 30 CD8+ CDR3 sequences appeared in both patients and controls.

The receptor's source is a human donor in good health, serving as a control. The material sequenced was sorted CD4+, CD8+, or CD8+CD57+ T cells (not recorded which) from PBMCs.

CDR3 protein: CATSRDLTGRSNEQLF. Written as DNA, the CDR3 is TGTGCCACCAGCAGAGATCTAACGGGACGCAGTAATGAGCAGCTCTTC. This chain joins TRBV15 and TRBJ2-1; D may match TRBD1 or TRBD2 (5 bases each). The CDR3 is 16 residues long. The germline CDR1 and CDR2 sequences are LNHNV and YYDKDF (reference sequence).